This is a list of T cell receptor beta chains from one sample in a study of identical twins' blood T cells. MiXCR, applied by TCRdb to the 5' RACE reads, yields one record per CDR3 protein. The sample holds 350,000 to 400,000 distinct CDR3 sequences; roughly 27% are singletons and the top ten take more than 5.5%. Sequencing was carried out using PBMCs. These TCRs come from a woman between 18 and 55 years old in good health. Each CDR3 is given with its conserved first and last residue. D genes are given only for firm matches. The size entry is marked missing in some rows and otherwise reads once, few, many or a size class.

TRBJ2-1 | - | few | TRBV10-1 | CASSELSNEQFF | TGCGCCAGCAGTGAGTTAAGCAATGAGCAGTTCTTC
TRBJ1-1 | - | - | TRBV6-1 | CASILGQSWENTEAFF | TGTGCCAGCATCTTAGGACAGTCCTGGGAAAACACTGAAGCTTTCTTT
TRBJ1-3 | - | few | TRBV6-1 | CASSGESGNTIYF | TGTGCCAGCAGTGGAGAGAGTGGAAACACCATATATTTT
TRBJ2-5 | - | - | TRBV7-9 | CASSLRSRDLRTQYF | TGTGCCAGCAGCTTAAGGTCTAGAGACCTTCGGACCCAGTACTTC
TRBJ2-1 | - | - | TRBV29-1 | CSVDIADAYEQFF | TGCAGCGTTGATATAGCGGACGCCTATGAGCAGTTCTTC
TRBJ1-1 | - | few | TRBV20-1 | CSAPGSRGTEAFF | TGCAGTGCTCCAGGGAGCCGGGGCACTGAAGCTTTCTTT
TRBJ2-4 | - | few | TRBV5-1 | CASSLGQAKNIQYF | TGCGCCAGCAGCTTGGGGCAGGCCAAAAACATTCAGTACTTC
TRBJ1-1 | - | - | TRBV19 | CASTPWGEGTEAFF | TGTGCCAGTACCCCATGGGGGGAGGGCACTGAAGCTTTCTTT
TRBJ1-1 | - | - | TRBV5-6 | CASSRGASAAFF | TGTGCCAGCAGCCGAGGGGCCAGTGCAGCTTTCTTT
TRBJ1-1 | - | few | TRBV11-2 | CARTGSEAFF | TGTGCCAGAACAGGGTCTGAAGCTTTCTTT
TRBJ1-2 | - | few | TRBV14 | CASSQDPSRRYGYTF | TGTGCCAGCAGCCAAGATCCGAGCAGACGCTATGGCTACACCTTC
TRBJ1-4 | - | few | TRBV29-1 | CSVDNGLGEKLFF | TGCAGCGTTGATAACGGGCTTGGTGAAAAACTGTTTTTT
TRBJ1-5 | - | - | TRBV20-1 | CSARSGGNQPQHF | TGCAGTGCTAGATCCGGGGGCAATCAGCCCCAGCATTTT
TRBJ2-2 | - | - | TRBV9 | CASSVRRNTGELFF | TGTGCCAGCAGCGTTCGGCGGAACACCGGGGAGCTGTTTTTT
TRBJ2-1 | - | few | TRBV4-2 | CASSQGSSVEQFF | TGTGCCAGCAGCCAAGGGTCTAGCGTTGAGCAGTTCTTC
TRBJ1-1 | - | few | TRBV20-1 | CSARATRTVLNTEAFF | TGCAGTGCTAGGGCTACTCGGACAGTTCTTAACACTGAAGCTTTCTTT
TRBJ1-1 | - | - | TRBV5-1 | CASSLGGRSNTEAFF | TGCGCCAGCAGCTTAGGGGGGCGTTCGAACACTGAAGCTTTCTTT
TRBJ2-7 | - | - | TRBV18 | CASSTSPAYEQYF | TGTGCCAGCTCTACCAGCCCAGCCTACGAGCAGTACTTC
TRBJ1-1 | - | - | TRBV18 | CASSPKLLEFEAFF | TGTGCCAGCTCACCAAAATTACTTGAGTTTGAAGCTTTCTTT
TRBJ1-1 | - | - | TRBV6-6 | CASSYSNRRNTEAFF | TGTGCCAGCAGTTACTCTAATAGGAGAAACACTGAAGCTTTCTTT
TRBJ2-5 | - | once | TRBV7-8 | CASSLVGGEEAQYF | TGTGCCAGCAGCTTGGTGGGGGGTGAAGAGGCCCAGTACTTC
TRBJ1-1 | - | - | TRBV5-1 | CASGLVTANTEAFF | TGCGCCAGCGGCTTGGTCACAGCGAACACTGAAGCTTTCTTT
TRBJ2-3 | TRBD2 | few | TRBV6-2/TRBV6-3 | CASGTSGIVTQYF | TGTGCCAGCGGGACTAGCGGGATCGTCACGCAGTATTTT
TRBJ1-5 | - | - | TRBV20-1 | CSASIGVTQPQHF | TGCAGTGCTAGTATCGGGGTTACTCAGCCCCAGCATTTT
TRBJ2-2 | - | - | TRBV18 | CASSKNEGAGELLF | TGTGCCAGCTCAAAAAACGAGGGAGCCGGGGAGCTGCTTTTT
TRBJ2-2 | - | - | TRBV3-1 | CASKSGGASGELFF | TGTGCCAGCAAGTCTGGCGGGGCAAGCGGGGAGCTGTTTTTT
TRBJ1-5 | - | - | TRBV7-2 | CASTEYGLSIQPQHF | TGTGCCAGCACCGAGTATGGACTTAGCATTCAGCCCCAGCATTTT
TRBJ1-5 | - | - | TRBV19 | CASTLEGVGQPQHF | TGTGCCAGTACCCTAGAGGGAGTGGGTCAGCCCCAGCATTTT
TRBJ1-2 | TRBD1 | - | TRBV29-1 | CSVEDQDRVWGYTF | TGCAGCGTTGAAGATCAGGACAGGGTCTGGGGCTACACCTTC
TRBJ1-1 | - | - | TRBV11-2 | CASSLDTGGAEAFF | TGTGCCAGCAGCTTAGATACGGGAGGGGCTGAAGCTTTCTTT
TRBJ2-7 | - | many | TRBV4-2 | CASSQDHSPSYEQYF | TGTGCCAGCAGCCAAGACCACTCACCCTCCTACGAGCAGTACTTC
TRBJ1-1 | - | - | TRBV19 | CASGELAFF | TGTGCCAGTGGTGAATTGGCTTTCTTT
TRBJ1-2 | TRBD1 | few | TRBV29-1 | CSVDRTGFDYGYTF | TGCAGCGTTGACCGGACAGGCTTCGACTATGGCTACACCTTC
TRBJ2-1 | TRBD2 | - | TRBV6-2/TRBV6-3 | CASMLAGGDNEQFF | TGTGCCAGTATGCTAGCGGGTGGGGACAATGAGCAGTTCTTC
TRBJ2-1 | - | - | TRBV9 | CASSVWPQGHEQFF | TGTGCCAGCAGCGTATGGCCCCAGGGTCATGAGCAGTTCTTC
TRBJ1-1 | - | - | TRBV12-3/TRBV12-4 | CASSWTRLTEAFF | TGTGCCAGCAGTTGGACGAGGCTAACTGAAGCTTTCTTT
TRBJ2-5 | TRBD2 | few | TRBV20-1 | CSARDPAGGLQETQYF | TGCAGTGCTAGAGATCCAGCGGGGGGTTTACAAGAGACCCAGTACTTC
TRBJ2-1 | TRBD2 | few | TRBV6-4 | CASSPTGLVTDNEQFF | TGTGCCAGCAGCCCCACGGGACTAGTCACCGACAATGAGCAGTTCTTC
TRBJ1-1 | - | few | TRBV7-9 | CASTVRLEAFF | TGTGCCAGCACCGTTAGGCTTGAAGCTTTCTTT
TRBJ2-5 | - | - | TRBV3-1 | CASSQESLPWGTQYF | TGTGCCAGCAGCCAAGAGTCACTGCCCTGGGGGACCCAGTACTTC
TRBJ2-4 | - | - | TRBV29-1 | CSVGAGGPDIQYF | TGCAGCGTTGGGGCGGGCGGCCCGGACATTCAGTACTTC
TRBJ2-7 | - | - | TRBV5-1 | CASSLAPNLVYEQYF | TGCGCCAGCAGCTTGGCCCCTAACCTAGTCTACGAGCAGTACTTC
TRBJ2-7 | - | few | TRBV25-1 | CASSGTPKYEQYF | TGTGCCAGCTCCGGGACCCCTAAATACGAGCAGTACTTC
TRBJ2-3 | - | - | TRBV29-1 | CSVAPDTQYF | TGCAGCGTTGCTCCCGATACGCAGTATTTT
TRBJ1-5 | - | few | TRBV10-3 | CAISEFSGNQPQHF | TGTGCCATCAGTGAGTTCAGTGGCAATCAGCCCCAGCATTTT
TRBJ1-2 | - | - | TRBV12-3/TRBV12-4 | CASSPGTEYGYTF | TGTGCCAGCAGTCCTGGGACCGAGTATGGCTACACCTTC
TRBJ2-1 | - | few | TRBV5-1 | CASSSMSSWSGYNEQFF | TGCGCCAGCAGCTCCATGTCTAGCTGGAGTGGCTACAATGAGCAGTTCTTC
TRBJ2-1 | - | few | TRBV5-1 | CASSLTTGTYNEQFF | TGCGCCAGCAGCTTGACTACAGGGACCTACAATGAGCAGTTCTTC
TRBJ2-3 | - | - | TRBV20-1 | CSASQVTDTQYF | TGCAGTGCTAGCCAGGTGACAGATACGCAGTATTTT
TRBJ2-7 | TRBD2 | - | TRBV9 | CAGSVEPSGMDYEQYF | TGTGCCGGCAGCGTAGAGCCTAGCGGGATGGATTACGAGCAGTACTTC
TRBJ1-2 | - | - | TRBV25-1 | CASSESGRYGYTF | TGTGCCAGCAGTGAGTCAGGGCGCTATGGCTACACCTTC
TRBJ2-3 | TRBD1 | few | TRBV7-9 | CASSLAGTGEVDTQYF | TGTGCCAGCAGCTTGGCCGGGACAGGGGAAGTAGATACGCAGTATTTT
TRBJ1-1 | - | few | TRBV14 | CASSREFMGRWTEAFF | TGTGCCAGCAGCAGAGAGTTCATGGGGAGGTGGACTGAAGCTTTCTTT
TRBJ1-1 | TRBD1 | many | TRBV5-1 | CASSLLTGEDTEAFF | TGCGCCAGCAGCTTATTAACAGGGGAGGACACTGAAGCTTTCTTT